This is a list of T cell receptor beta chains from one sample in a study of PD-L1 blockade in urothelial cancer. Produced via immunoSEQ multiplex PCR; TCRdb's table is partial and in-frame only. Of approximately 38,000 clones in the sample, roughly 90% were seen once. Material: PBMCs, obtained around atezolizumab (anti-PD-L1) treatment. These receptors were taken from a man in his 60s with urothelial cancer. The CDR3 runs from the conserved cysteine through the conserved F or W. Fields, in order: D gene, clone size, J gene, V gene, CDR3 protein, CDR3 DNA. A D gene is named only where the DNA matches it firmly. Size is stated for part of the rows, as once, few or many counts, or as a class when the clone is expanded.

.,.,TRBJ2-7,TRBV11-2,CASSLGAAYEQYF,TGTGCCAGCAGCTTAGGGGCAGCCTACGAGCAGTACTTC
TRBD2,.,TRBJ2-7,TRBV6-1,CASSDQLPGAGHEQYF,TGTGCCAGCAGTGACCAGCTCCCGGGAGCGGGACACGAGCAGTACTTC
.,.,TRBJ1-2,TRBV11-3,CASSPAQANYGYTF,TGTGCCAGCAGCCCAGCACAGGCTAACTATGGCTACACCTTC
TRBD1,once,TRBJ2-3,TRBV19,CASSRTGQVRADTQYF,TGTGCCAGTAGCCGTACCGGACAGGTGAGAGCAGATACGCAGTATTTT
TRBD1,.,TRBJ2-7,TRBV5-1,CASSSPGQDLEQYF,TGCGCCAGCAGCTCACCGGGACAGGACCTCGAGCAGTACTTC
.,.,TRBJ1-1,TRBV7-6,CASRNEAEAFF,TGTGCCAGTAGAAACGAGGCTGAAGCTTTCTTT
.,once,TRBJ1-5,TRBV6-1,CASSDRRSNQPQHF,TGTGCCAGCAGTGACAGGCGCAGCAATCAGCCCCAGCATTTT
.,.,TRBJ1-1,TRBV7-3,CASSAGFQNTEAFF,TGTGCCAGCAGCGCAGGGTTCCAGAACACTGAAGCTTTCTTT
.,.,TRBJ1-3,TRBV7-2,CASSLYSSGNTIYF,TGTGCCAGCAGCTTATATAGCTCTGGAAACACCATATATTTT
TRBD2,.,TRBJ2-7,TRBV5-1,CASSLSPSGGYEQYF,TGCGCCAGCAGCTTATCCCCTAGCGGGGGATACGAGCAGTACTTC
.,.,TRBJ1-6,TRBV11-3,CASSLDRIRDTLHF,TGTGCCAGCAGCTTAGATAGGATCCGGGACACCCTCCACTTT
.,.,TRBJ1-1,TRBV18,CASSPTEERTEAFF,TGTGCCAGCTCACCGACAGAGGAAAGAACTGAAGCTTTCTTT
.,.,TRBJ2-3,TRBV6-5,CASSSLGGGTDTQYF,TGTGCCAGCAGTTCCTTAGGGGGAGGCACAGATACGCAGTATTTT
.,.,TRBJ1-2,TRBV28,CASSLDGLGYTF,TGTGCCAGCAGCTTGGACGGACTCGGCTACACCTTC
TRBD1,.,TRBJ1-3,TRBV5-1,CASSTRDRGNTIYF,TGCGCCAGCAGCACCCGGGACAGAGGAAACACCATATATTTT
TRBD2,.,TRBJ2-3,TRBV5-1,CASSPGGPGGRQQYF,TGCGCCAGCAGCCCCGGTGGGCCGGGGGGGCGACAGCAGTATTTT
.,.,TRBJ1-6,TRBV5-4,CASSLGQVNSPLHF,TGTGCCAGCAGCTTGGGACAAGTCAATTCACCCCTCCACTTT
TRBD2,.,TRBJ2-5,TRBV4-3,CASSQDRSGGARETQYF,TGCGCCAGCAGCCAAGATCGAAGCGGGGGGGCCCGGGAGACCCAGTACTTC
TRBD2,.,TRBJ2-3,TRBV5-1,CASSRTSGRAPADTQYF,TGCGCCAGCAGCCGGACTAGCGGGAGGGCCCCGGCAGATACGCAGTATTTT
.,.,TRBJ1-1,TRBV11-2,CASSLAGVGEAFF,TGTGCCAGCAGCCTCGCGGGGGTAGGTGAAGCTTTCTTT
TRBD2,.,TRBJ2-2,TRBV7-6,CASSSPRAGGRTGELFF,TGTGCCAGCAGCTCTCCACGGGCGGGAGGGCGGACCGGGGAGCTGTTTTTT